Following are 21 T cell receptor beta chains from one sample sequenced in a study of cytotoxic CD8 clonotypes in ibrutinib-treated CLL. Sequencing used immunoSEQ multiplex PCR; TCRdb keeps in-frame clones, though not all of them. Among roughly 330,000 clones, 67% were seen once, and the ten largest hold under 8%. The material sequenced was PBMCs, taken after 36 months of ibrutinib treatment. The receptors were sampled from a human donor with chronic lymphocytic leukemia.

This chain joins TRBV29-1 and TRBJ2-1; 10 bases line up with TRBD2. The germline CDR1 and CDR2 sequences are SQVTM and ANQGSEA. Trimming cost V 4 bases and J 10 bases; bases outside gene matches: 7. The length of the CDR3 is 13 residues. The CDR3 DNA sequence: TGCAGCGTTGGCAATAGCGGGAGGTTAGAGCAGTTCTTC. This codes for CSVGNSGRLEQFF.

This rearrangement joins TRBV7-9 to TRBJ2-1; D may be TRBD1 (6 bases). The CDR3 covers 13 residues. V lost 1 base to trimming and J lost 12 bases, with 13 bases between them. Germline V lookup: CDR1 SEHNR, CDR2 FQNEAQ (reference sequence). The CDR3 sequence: CASSLVAGEWQFF. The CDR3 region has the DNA TGTGCCAGCAGCTTAGTAGCAGGGGAGTGGCAGTTCTTC.

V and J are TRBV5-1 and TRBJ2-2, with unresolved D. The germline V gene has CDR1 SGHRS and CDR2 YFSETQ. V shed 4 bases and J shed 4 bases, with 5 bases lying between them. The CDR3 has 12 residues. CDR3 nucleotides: TGCGCCAGCAGCCAATCCACCGGGGAGCTGTTTTTT. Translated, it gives CASSQSTGELFF.

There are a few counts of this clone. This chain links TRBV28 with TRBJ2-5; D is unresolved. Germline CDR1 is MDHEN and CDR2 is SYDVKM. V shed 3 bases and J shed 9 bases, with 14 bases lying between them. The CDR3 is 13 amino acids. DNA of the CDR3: TGTGCCAGCAGTTTGGTCCCGAAATCGGCCCAGTACTTC. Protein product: CASSLVPKSAQYF.

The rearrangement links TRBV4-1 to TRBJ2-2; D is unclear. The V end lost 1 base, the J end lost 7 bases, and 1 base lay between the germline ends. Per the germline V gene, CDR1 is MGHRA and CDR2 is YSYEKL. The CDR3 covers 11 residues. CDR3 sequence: CASSQGGELFF. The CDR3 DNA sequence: TGCGCCAGCAGCCAAGGCGGGGAGCTGTTTTTT.

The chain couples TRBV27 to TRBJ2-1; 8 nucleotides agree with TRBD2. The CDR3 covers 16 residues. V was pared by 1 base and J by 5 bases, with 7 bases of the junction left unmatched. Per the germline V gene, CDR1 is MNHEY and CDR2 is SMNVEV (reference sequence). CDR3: CASSLFGRLANNEQFF. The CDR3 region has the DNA TGTGCCAGCAGTTTATTTGGCCGACTAGCGAACAATGAGCAGTTCTTC.

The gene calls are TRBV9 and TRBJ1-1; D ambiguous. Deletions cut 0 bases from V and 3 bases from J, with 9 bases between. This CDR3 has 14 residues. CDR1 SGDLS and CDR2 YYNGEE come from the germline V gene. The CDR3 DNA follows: TGTGCCAGCAGCGTAGGCCCCGCTGACACTGAAGCTTTCTTT. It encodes CASSVGPADTEAFF.

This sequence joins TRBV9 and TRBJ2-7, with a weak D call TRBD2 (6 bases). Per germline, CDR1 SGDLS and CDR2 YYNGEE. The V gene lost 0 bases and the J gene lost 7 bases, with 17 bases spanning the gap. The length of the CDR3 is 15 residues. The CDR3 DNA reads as TGTGCCAGCAGCGTAGGCTCGGGACTCGGGCGGGAGCAGTACTTC. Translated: CASSVGSGLGREQYF.

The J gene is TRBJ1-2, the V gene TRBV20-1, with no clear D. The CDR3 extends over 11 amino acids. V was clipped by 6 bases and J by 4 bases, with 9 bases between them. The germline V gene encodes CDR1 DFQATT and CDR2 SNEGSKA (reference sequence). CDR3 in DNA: TGCAGTGCCGACTATCCCTATGGCTACACCTTC. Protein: CSADYPYGYTF.

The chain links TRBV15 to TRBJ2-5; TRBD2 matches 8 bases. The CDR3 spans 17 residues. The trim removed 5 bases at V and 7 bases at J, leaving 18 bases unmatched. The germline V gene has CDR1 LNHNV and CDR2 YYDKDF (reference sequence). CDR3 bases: TGTGCCACCAGCTCCCCCCTCCGGCGCGGGAGGTGGGTGACCCAGTACTTC. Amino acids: CATSSPLRRGRWVTQYF.

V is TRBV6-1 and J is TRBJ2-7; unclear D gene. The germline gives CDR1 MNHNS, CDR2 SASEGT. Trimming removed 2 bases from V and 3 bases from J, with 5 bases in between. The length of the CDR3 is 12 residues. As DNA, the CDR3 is TGTGCCAGCAGTGAATTGGACTACGAGCAGTACTTC. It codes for CASSELDYEQYF.

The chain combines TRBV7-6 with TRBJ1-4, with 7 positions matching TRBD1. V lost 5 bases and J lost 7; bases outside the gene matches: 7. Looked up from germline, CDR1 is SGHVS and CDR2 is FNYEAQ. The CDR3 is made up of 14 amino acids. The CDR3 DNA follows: TGTGCCAGCAGCGCTACACCAGGGGGTGAAAAACTGTTTTTT. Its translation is CASSATPGGEKLFF.

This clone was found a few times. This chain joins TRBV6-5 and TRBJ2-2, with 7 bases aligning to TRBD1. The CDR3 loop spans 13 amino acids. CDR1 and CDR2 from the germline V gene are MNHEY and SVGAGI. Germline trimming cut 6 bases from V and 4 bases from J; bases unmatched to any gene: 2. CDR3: CASSPGGTGELFF. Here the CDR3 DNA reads TGTGCCAGCAGCCCAGGGGGCACCGGGGAGCTGTTTTTT.

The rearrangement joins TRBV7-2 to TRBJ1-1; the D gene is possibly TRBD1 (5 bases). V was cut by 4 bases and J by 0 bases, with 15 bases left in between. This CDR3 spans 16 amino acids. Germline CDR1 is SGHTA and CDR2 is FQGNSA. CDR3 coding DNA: TGTGCCAGCAGCTCATTACCCGTGACAGTGAACACTGAAGCTTTCTTT. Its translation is CASSSLPVTVNTEAFF.

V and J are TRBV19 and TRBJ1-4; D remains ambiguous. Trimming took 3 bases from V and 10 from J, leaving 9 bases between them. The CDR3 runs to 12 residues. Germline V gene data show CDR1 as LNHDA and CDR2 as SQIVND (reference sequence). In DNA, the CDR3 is TGTGCCAGTAGTATCGTCTCGGGAAAACTGTTTTTT. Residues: CASSIVSGKLFF.

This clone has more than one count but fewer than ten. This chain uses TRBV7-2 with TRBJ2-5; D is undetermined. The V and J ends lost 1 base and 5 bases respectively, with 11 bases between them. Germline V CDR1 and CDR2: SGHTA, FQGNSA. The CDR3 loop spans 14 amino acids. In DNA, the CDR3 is TGTGCCAGCAGCTTAGGGGCTGCCCTTGAGACCCAGTACTTC. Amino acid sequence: CASSLGAALETQYF. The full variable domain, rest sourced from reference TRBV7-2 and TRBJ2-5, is GAGVSQSPSNKVTEKGKDVELRCDPISGHTALYWYRQSLGQGLEFLIYFQGNSAPDKSGLPSDRFSAERTGGSVSTLTIQRTQQEDSAVYLCASSLGAALETQYFGPGTRLLVL.

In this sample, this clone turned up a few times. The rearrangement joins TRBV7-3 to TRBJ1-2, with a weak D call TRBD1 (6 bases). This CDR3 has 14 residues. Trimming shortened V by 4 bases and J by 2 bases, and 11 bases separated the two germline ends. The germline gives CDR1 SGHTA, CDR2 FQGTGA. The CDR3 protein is CASSSDSSNYGYTF. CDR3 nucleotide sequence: TGTGCCAGCAGCTCGGACAGTTCGAACTATGGCTACACCTTC.

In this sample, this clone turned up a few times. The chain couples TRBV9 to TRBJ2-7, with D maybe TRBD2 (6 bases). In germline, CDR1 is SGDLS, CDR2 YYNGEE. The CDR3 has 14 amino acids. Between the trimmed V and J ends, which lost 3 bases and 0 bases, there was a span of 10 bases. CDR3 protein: CASSGGDGSYEQYF. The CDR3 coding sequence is TGTGCCAGCAGCGGGGGGGACGGCTCCTACGAGCAGTACTTC.

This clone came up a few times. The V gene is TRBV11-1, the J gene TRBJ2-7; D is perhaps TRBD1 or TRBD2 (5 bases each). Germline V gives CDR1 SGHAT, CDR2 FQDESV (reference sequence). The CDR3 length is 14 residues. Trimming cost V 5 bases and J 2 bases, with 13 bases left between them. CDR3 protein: CASSIGAGPYEQYF. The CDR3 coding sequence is TGTGCCAGCAGCATCGGGGCGGGCCCCTACGAGCAGTACTTC.

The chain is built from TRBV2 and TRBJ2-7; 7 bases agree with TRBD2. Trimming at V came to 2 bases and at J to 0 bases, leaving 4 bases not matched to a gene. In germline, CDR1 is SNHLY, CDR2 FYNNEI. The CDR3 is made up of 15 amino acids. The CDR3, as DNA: TGTGCCAGCAGTGAATCAGCGGGGACCTCCTACGAGCAGTACTTC. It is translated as CASSESAGTSYEQYF.

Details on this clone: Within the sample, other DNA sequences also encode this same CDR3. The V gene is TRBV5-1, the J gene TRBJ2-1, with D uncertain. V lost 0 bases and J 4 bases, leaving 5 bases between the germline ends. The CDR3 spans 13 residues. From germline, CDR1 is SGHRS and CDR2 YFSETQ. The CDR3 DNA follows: TGCGCCAGCAGCTTGGCCAGGTACAATGAGCAGTTCTTC. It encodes CASSLARYNEQFF.